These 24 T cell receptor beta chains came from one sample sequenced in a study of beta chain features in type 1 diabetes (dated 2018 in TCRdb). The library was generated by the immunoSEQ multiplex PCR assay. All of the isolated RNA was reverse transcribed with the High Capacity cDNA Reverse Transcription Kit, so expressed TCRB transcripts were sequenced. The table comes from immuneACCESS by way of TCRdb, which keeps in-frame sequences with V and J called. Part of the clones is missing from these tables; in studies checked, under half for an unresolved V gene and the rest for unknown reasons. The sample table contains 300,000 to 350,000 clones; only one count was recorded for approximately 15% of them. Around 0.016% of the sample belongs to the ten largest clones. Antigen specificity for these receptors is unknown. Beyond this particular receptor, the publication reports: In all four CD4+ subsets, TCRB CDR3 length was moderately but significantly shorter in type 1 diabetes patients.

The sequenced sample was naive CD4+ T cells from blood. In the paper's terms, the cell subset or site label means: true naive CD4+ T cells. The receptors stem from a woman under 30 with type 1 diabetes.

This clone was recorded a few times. CDR3 coding DNA: TGCGCCAGCAGCTTGGCGGGTCGTACCGAGGGCTACGAGCAGTACTTC. Encoded protein: CASSLAGRTEGYEQYF. V gene TRBV5-1 combines with J gene TRBJ2-7, with a possible D match to TRBD2 (5 bases). V was cut by 0 bases and J by 3 bases, with 16 bases left in between. CDR1 and CDR2 (germline): SGHRS, YFSETQ. The CDR3 totals 16 residues.

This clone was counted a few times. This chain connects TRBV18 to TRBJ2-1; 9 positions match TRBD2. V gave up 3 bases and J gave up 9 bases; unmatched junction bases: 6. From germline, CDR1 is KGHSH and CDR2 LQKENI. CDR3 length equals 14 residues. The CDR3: CASSPNSAGGEQFF. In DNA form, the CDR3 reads TGTGCCAGCTCACCCAATTCAGCGGGAGGTGAGCAGTTCTTC.

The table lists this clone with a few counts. The CDR3 nucleotides read TGCGCCAGCAGCTTCGGACAGAAAGGCTACACCTTC. Translation: CASSFGQKGYTF. This chain connects TRBV5-1 to TRBJ1-2, with D perhaps TRBD1 (6 bases). The CDR3 spans 12 residues. V lost 2 bases and J 8 bases, leaving 10 bases between the germline ends. CDR1 and CDR2 (germline): SGHRS, YFSETQ.

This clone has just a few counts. CDR3 in DNA: TGTGCCAGCTCACCAATAGCGGGAGTAGAGACCCAGTACTTC. Amino acids: CASSPIAGVETQYF. This chain links TRBV18 with TRBJ2-5; 9 bases match TRBD2. There are 14 residues in the CDR3. V lost 2 bases to trimming and J lost 4 bases; unmatched junction nucleotides: 2. CDR1 KGHSH and CDR2 LQKENI come from the germline V gene.

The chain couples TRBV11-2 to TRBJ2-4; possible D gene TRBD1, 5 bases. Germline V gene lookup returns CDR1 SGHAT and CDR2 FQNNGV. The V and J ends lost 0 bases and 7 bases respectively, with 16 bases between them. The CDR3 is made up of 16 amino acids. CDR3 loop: CASSLETVEVSNIQYF. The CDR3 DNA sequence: TGTGCCAGCAGCTTAGAGACAGTAGAAGTGTCCAACATTCAGTACTTC.

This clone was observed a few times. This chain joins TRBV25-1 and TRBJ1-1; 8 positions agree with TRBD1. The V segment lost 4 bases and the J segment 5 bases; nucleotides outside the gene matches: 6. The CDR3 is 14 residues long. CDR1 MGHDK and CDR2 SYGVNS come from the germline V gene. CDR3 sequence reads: CASSGAGGKTEAFF. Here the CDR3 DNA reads TGTGCCAGCAGTGGAGCAGGGGGCAAGACTGAAGCTTTCTTT.

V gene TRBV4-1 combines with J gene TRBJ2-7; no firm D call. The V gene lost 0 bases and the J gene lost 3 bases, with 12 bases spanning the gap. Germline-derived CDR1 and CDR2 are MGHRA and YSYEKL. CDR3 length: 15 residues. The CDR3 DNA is TGCGCCAGCAGCCAAGATCCGAACAAGGACTACGAGCAGTACGTC. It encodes CASSQDPNKDYEQYV.

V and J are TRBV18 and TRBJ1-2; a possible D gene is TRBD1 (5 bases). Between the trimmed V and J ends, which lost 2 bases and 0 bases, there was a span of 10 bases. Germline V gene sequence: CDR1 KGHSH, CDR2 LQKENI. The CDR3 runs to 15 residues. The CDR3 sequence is CASSPWAGTNYGYTF. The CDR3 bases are TGTGCCAGCTCACCATGGGCAGGGACTAACTATGGCTACACCTTC.

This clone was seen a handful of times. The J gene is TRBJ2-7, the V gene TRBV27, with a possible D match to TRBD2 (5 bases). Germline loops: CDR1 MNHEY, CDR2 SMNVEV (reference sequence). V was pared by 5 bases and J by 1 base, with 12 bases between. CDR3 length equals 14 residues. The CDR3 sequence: CASSTLRGSYEQYV. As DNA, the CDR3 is TGTGCCAGCAGTACCTTACGGGGTTCCTACGAGCAGTACGTC.

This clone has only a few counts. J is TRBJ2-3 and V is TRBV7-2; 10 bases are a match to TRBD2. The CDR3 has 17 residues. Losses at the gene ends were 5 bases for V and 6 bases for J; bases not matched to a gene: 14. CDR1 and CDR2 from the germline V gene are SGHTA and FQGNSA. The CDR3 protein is CASSPFLSSGSFDTQYF. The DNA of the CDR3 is TGTGCCAGCAGCCCCTTCCTCTCTAGCGGGAGTTTTGATACGCAGTATTTT.

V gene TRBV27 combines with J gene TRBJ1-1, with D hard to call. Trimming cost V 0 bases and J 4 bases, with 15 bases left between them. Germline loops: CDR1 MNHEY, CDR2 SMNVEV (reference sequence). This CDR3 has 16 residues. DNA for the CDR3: TGTGCCAGCAGTTTATCCCATCCCGGGGTGTCCACTGAAGCTTTCTTT. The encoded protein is CASSLSHPGVSTEAFF.

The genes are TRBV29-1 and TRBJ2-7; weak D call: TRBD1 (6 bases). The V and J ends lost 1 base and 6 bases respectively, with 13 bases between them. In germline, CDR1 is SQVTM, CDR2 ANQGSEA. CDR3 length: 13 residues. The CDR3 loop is CSVEVLGRGEQYF. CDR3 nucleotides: TGCAGCGTTGAAGTCTTGGGCAGGGGCGAGCAGTACTTC.

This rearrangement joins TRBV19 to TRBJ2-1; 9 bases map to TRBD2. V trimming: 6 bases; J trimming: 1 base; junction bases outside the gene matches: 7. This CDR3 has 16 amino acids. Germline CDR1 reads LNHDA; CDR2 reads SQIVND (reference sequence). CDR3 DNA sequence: TGTGCCAGTAGCGGACTAGCGACCAATTCCTACAATGAGCAGTTCTTC. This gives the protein CASSGLATNSYNEQFF. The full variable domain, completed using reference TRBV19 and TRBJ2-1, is DGGITQSPKYLFRKEGQNVTLSCEQNLNHDAMYWYRQDPGQGLRLIYYSQIVNDFQKGDIAEGYSVSREKKESFPLTVTSAQKNPTAFYLCASSGLATNSYNEQFFGPGTRLTVL.

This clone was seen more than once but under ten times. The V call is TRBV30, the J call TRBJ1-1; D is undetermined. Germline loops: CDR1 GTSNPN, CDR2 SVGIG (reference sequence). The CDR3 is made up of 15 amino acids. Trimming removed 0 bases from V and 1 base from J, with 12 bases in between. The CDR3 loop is CAWSVPGRANTEAFF. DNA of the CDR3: TGTGCCTGGAGTGTACCTGGGCGGGCGAACACTGAAGCTTTCTTT.

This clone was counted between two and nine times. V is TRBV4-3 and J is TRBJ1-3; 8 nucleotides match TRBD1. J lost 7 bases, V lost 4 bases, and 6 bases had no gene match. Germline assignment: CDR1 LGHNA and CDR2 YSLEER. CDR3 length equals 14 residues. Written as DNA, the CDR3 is TGCGCCAGCAGCCCAGGACAGGGAAGGAACACCATATATTTT. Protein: CASSPGQGRNTIYF.

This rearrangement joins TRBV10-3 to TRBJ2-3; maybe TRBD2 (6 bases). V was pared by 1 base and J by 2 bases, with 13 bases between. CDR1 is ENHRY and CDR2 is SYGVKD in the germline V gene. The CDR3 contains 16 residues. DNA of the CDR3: TGTGCCATCAGTGAGTTGGTGCCTAGCGCCACAGATACGCAGTATTTT. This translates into CAISELVPSATDTQYF.

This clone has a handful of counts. This CDR3 reads CATSRGTGPHGYTF. The CDR3 DNA reads TGTGCCACCAGCAGAGGAACAGGTCCCCATGGCTACACCTTC. The chain joins TRBV15 to TRBJ1-2, with D possibly being TRBD1 (5 bases). The ends were cut back, 1 base at V and 6 bases at J, with 12 bases in the middle. There are 14 residues in the CDR3. From germline, CDR1 is LNHNV and CDR2 YYDKDF (reference sequence).

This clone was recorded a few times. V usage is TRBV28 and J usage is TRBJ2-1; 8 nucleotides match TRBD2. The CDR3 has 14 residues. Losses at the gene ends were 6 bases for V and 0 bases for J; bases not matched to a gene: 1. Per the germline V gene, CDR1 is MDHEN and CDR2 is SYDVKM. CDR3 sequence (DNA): TGTGCCAGCAGGAGCGGGAGCTCCTACAATGAGCAGTTCTTC. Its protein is CASRSGSSYNEQFF.

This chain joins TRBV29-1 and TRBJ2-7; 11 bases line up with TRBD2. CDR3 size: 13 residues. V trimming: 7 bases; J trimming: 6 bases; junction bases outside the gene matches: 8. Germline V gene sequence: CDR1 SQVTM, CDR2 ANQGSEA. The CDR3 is CSATSGSFGEQYF. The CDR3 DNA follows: TGCAGCGCCACTAGCGGGAGTTTCGGCGAGCAGTACTTC.

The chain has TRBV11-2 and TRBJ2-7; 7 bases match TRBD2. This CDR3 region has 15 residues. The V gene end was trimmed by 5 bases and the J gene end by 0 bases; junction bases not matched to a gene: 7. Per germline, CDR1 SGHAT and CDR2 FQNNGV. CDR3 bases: TGTGCCAGCAGCCTCTCGACGGGAGGCTCCTACGAGCAGTACTTC. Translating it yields CASSLSTGGSYEQYF.

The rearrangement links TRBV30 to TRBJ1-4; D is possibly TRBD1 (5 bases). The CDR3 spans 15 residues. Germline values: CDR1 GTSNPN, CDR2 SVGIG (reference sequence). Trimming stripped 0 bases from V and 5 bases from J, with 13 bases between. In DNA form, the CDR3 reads TGTGCCTGGAGTGTAGGGCTGACAGACAATGAAAAACTGTTTTTT. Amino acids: CAWSVGLTDNEKLFF. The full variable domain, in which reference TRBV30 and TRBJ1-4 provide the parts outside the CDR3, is SQTIHQWPATLVQPVGSPLSLECTVEGTSNPNLYWYRQAAGRGLQLLFYSVGIGQISSEVPQNLSASRPQDRQFILSSKKLLLSDSGFYLCAWSVGLTDNEKLFFGSGTQLSVL.

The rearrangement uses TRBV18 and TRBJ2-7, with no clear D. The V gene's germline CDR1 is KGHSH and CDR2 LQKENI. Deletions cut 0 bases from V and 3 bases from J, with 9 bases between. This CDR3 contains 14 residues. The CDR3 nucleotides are TGTGCCAGCTCACCACCGAGTACTTACTACGAGCAGTACTTC. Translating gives CASSPPSTYYEQYF.

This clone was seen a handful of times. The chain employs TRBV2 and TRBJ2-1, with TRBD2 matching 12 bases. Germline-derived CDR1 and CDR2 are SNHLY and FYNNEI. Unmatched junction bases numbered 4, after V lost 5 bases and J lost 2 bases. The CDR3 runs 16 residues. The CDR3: CASSYLAGGPYNEQFF. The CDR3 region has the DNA TGTGCCAGCAGTTACCTAGCGGGAGGGCCCTACAATGAGCAGTTCTTC. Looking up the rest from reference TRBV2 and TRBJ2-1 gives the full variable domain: EPEVTQTPSHQVTQMGQEVILRCVPISNHLYFYWYRQILGQKVEFLVSFYNNEISEKSEIFDDQFSVERPDGSNFTLKIRSTKLEDSAMYFCASSYLAGGPYNEQFFGPGTRLTVL.

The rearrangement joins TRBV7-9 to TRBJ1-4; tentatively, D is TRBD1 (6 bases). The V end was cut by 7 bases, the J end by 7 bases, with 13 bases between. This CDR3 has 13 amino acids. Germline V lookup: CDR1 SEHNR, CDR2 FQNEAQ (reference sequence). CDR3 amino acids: CASTRRTVEKLFF. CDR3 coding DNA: TGTGCCAGCACCAGAAGGACAGTTGAAAAACTGTTTTTT.